This record concerns one T cell receptor beta chain sequence. Its antigen is as yet unknown. This entry is derived from a study of cytotoxic CD8 clonotypes in ibrutinib-treated CLL. Overall study findings and caveats: Rising at ibrutinib response, clonality subsequently fell back toward baseline at progression. Public clonotypes, an uncommon group, contracted or remained stable on treatment. Progressing patients had sampling times that differed from those of sustained-remission patients.

Generated by immunoSEQ multiplex PCR, the TCRdb table keeps only in-frame clones and is missing some. The sample contains about 130,000 clones, around 80% of which appear only once. V lost 3 bases, J lost 9 bases, and 10 bases stayed unmatched. Germline V lookup: CDR1 SGDLS, CDR2 YYNGEE. This CDR3 comprises 15 residues. The sample was PBMCs, taken after 12 months of ibrutinib treatment. This TCR was sampled from a human donor with chronic lymphocytic leukemia. The J gene is TRBJ2-1, the V gene TRBV9; TRBD2 agrees at 9 bases. The CDR3 is CASSALAGEAGEQFF. Here the CDR3 DNA reads TGTGCCAGCAGCGCCTTAGCGGGAGAAGCGGGTGAGCAGTTCTTC.